The sequence of this T cell receptor beta chain was determined in a study of blood T cell repertoires in COVID-19. About the research overall: There were acute and convalescent COVID-19 samples, and they came from the United States, Italy and Spain. T cells, B-cell-depleted T cells, or PBMCs supplied cDNA or gDNA.

Original data processing: Reference gene primers were amplified, and this amplification served to estimate nucleated cell counts. Here immunoSEQ multiplex PCR was the method, and the copy in TCRdb shows in-frame clones only, minus some. D and trimming were read from the DNA, whereas the V and J calls and clone size are those reported in that table. The data contain roughly 92,000 clones, almost 90% of them singletons. There are 13 residues in the CDR3. CDR1 is LGHNA and CDR2 is YNFKEQ in the germline V gene. Losses at the gene ends were 4 bases for V and 5 bases for J; bases not matched to a gene: 4.

The source is a woman aged 80 or over with active or convalescent COVID-19. Sample: peripheral blood. The rearrangement uses TRBV4-2 and TRBJ1-2; 7 nucleotides line up with TRBD1. The CDR3 reads CASSPGQIYGYTF. CDR3 in DNA: TGTGCCAGCAGCCCGGGACAGATTTATGGCTACACCTTC.